This TCR beta chain appears in the sequencing data of a study of control samples from healthy donors and cancer patients. TCRdb's table, derived via immunoSEQ multiplex PCR, lists solely in-frame clones and lacks some. This sample yields approximately 140,000 clones, of which more than 80% are seen a single time; around 7.3% belongs to the top ten. The CDR3 sequence is 16 residues long. Trimming removed 2 bases from V and 8 bases from J; junction bases left unmatched: 11. The germline V gene has CDR1 SGHTA and CDR2 FQGTGA. The TCR was taken from a man aged 18 to 30 in good health. The sequenced material came from blood. V is TRBV7-3 and J is TRBJ1-2; 10 bases match TRBD1. The CDR3 DNA is TGTGCCAGCAGCTTACATCCTACCGGGACAGGGGACGGCTACACCTTC. Residues: CASSLHPTGTGDGYTF.